The next 4 T cell receptor beta chains were all read from a single sample in a study of shared clonotypes between healthy human individuals (TCRdb year 2020). Libraries were prepared through the immunoSEQ multiplex PCR assay. TCRdb took over this immuneACCESS table, retaining in-frame rearrangements with V and J assigned. Such tables are incomplete; in checked studies, under half of the missing clones stem from an unresolved V gene, and the remainder is unexplained. The sample data list around 200,000 clones, and 65% to 80% of these were observed just once. More than 9% of the sample rests with the top ten. The specimen sequenced was memory CD4+ T cells sorted from blood. This specimen's cell subset or site label, interpreted: CD45RA-negative fraction. Receptors originate from a young man in good health.

V usage is TRBV10-3 and J usage is TRBJ2-5; D tentatively reads TRBD1 or TRBD2 (5 bases each). From germline, CDR1 is ENHRY and CDR2 SYGVKD. This CDR3 is 14 amino acids long. Deletions cut 3 bases from V and 5 bases from J, with 13 bases between. The CDR3 coding sequence is TGTGCCATCAGTGAATACAGGTCGGGGGAGACCCAGTACTTC. Protein product: CAISEYRSGETQYF.

The chain is built from TRBV11-3 and TRBJ1-1, with D perhaps TRBD1 (5 bases). The germline gives CDR1 SGHNT, CDR2 YENEEA. This CDR3 is 13 amino acids long. V dropped 8 bases and J dropped 1 base, with 11 bases sitting between them. The CDR3 loop is CASSEGWNTEAFF. CDR3 nucleotides: TGTGCCAGCTCTGAGGGGTGGAACACTGAAGCTTTCTTT.

The rearrangement uses TRBV7-2 and TRBJ2-6, with D uncertain. Germline CDR1 and CDR2: SGHTA and FQGNSA. The CDR3 spans 14 residues. Trimming cost V 6 bases and J 0 bases, with 6 bases left between them. For the CDR3, the DNA is TGTGCCAGCAGTACGACCTCTGGGGCCAACGTCCTGACTTTC. Encoded protein: CASSTTSGANVLTF.

This clone was seen a handful of times. The chain couples TRBV27 to TRBJ1-5; the D is unclear. The V gene lost 5 bases and the J gene lost 2 bases, with 10 bases spanning the gap. The CDR3 has 14 residues. In germline, CDR1 is MNHEY, CDR2 SMNVEV (reference sequence). The CDR3 spells CASSLRIGNQPQHF. The DNA of the CDR3 is TGTGCCAGCAGTCTGCGTATTGGCAATCAGCCCCAGCATTTT.